The 18 T cell receptor beta chains below all came from one sample that was sequenced in a study of T cell repertoires in cytomegalovirus infection. MiXCR was run by TCRdb on the reads, yielding one entry per CDR3 protein. The sample has hundreds of thousands of distinct CDR3 sequences, 20% to 25% seen once; the top ten hold 6.5% to 10%. The source material was CD8+ T cells from PBMCs. These receptors were obtained from a human donor in good health (CMV status not recorded). Some clones in this sample may be carry-over from other donors' samples.

This clonotype was counted a few times. This chain joins TRBV28 and TRBJ2-7, with D tentatively TRBD1 (6 bases). Between the trimmed V and J ends, which lost 5 bases and 3 bases, there was a span of 14 bases. In germline, CDR1 is MDHEN, CDR2 SYDVKM. CDR3 length equals 14 residues. This chain's CDR3 is CASSLRSDSYEQYV. CDR3 nucleotide sequence: TGTGCCAGCAGTCTTAGGTCGGACAGCTACGAGCAGTACGTC.

The gene calls are TRBV6-2 or TRBV6-3 and TRBJ1-5, with TRBD1 as a possible D gene (5 bases). The germline V and J ends were trimmed by 5 bases and 3 bases, with 14 bases remaining between them. Looked up from germline, CDR1 is MNHEY and CDR2 is SVGEGT. The CDR3 has 15 residues. Here the CDR3 reads CASSPRQKLNQPQHF. CDR3 DNA: TGTGCCAGCAGTCCGCGACAGAAGCTCAATCAGCCCCAGCATTTT.

The rearrangement joins TRBV25-1 to TRBJ2-2; 10 bases are a match to TRBD1. Germline values: CDR1 MGHDK, CDR2 SYGVNS. The CDR3 totals 18 residues. V was clipped by 1 base and J by 0 bases; unmatched bases: 5. CDR3 amino acids: CASSEFETGGANTGELFF. CDR3 bases: TGTGCCAGCAGTGAATTTGAGACAGGGGGCGCGAACACCGGGGAGCTGTTTTTT.

V usage is TRBV6-2 or TRBV6-3 and J usage is TRBJ1-1, with unresolved D. The CDR3 loop spans 15 amino acids. From germline, CDR1 is MNHEY and CDR2 SVGEGT. V was clipped by 0 bases and J by 4 bases, with 12 bases between them. The CDR3: CASSYSWGRVTEAFF. The DNA of the CDR3 is TGTGCCAGCAGTTACTCGTGGGGTCGGGTCACTGAAGCTTTCTTT.

This clonotype was seen repeatedly, ten times or more. The rearrangement joins TRBV6-6 to TRBJ2-2, with 7 bases that match TRBD2. The V and J ends lost 2 bases and 5 bases, in that order; junction bases with no gene match: 2. Germline values: CDR1 MNHNY, CDR2 SVGAGI (reference sequence). The CDR3 consists of 14 residues. The CDR3, as DNA: TGTGCCAGCAGTTACGTTAGCGGGACCGGGGAGCTGTTTTTT. Amino acids: CASSYVSGTGELFF.

This clonotype was counted a few times. The chain links TRBV7-9 to TRBJ1-1, with D possibly being TRBD1 (6 bases). The V gene's germline CDR1 is SEHNR and CDR2 FQNEAQ (reference sequence). The CDR3 runs to 15 residues. V was shortened by 1 base and J by 4 bases, with 13 bases between the two germline ends. The CDR3 nucleotides are TGTGCCAGCAGCTTAGAGGGGGTAGGGGCCACTGAAGCTTTCTTT. This sequence encodes CASSLEGVGATEAFF.

A few counts support this clonotype. The rearrangement links TRBV28 to TRBJ2-2; D may be TRBD2 (5 bases). Germline V gene sequence: CDR1 MDHEN, CDR2 SYDVKM. This CDR3 contains 15 residues. Trimming stripped 7 bases from V and 6 bases from J, with 18 bases between. The CDR3, as DNA: TGTGCCAGCACCCGCGTCCTAGCACGCGCCGGGGAGCTGTTTTTT. Protein: CASTRVLARAGELFF.

The table lists this clonotype with a few counts. The chain links TRBV6-2 or TRBV6-3 to TRBJ2-7; D is perhaps TRBD2 (6 bases). Germline-derived CDR1 and CDR2 are MNHEY and SVGEGT. CDR3 length: 15 amino acids. V gave up 0 bases and J gave up 0 bases, with 9 bases separating them. The CDR3 DNA follows: TGTGCCAGCAGTTACTCCCGGGACTCCTCCTACGAGCAGTACGTC. Its protein is CASSYSRDSSYEQYV.

The chain recombines TRBV15 with TRBJ1-4; no clear D gene. CDR1 is LNHNV and CDR2 is YYDKDF in the germline V gene (reference sequence). This CDR3 has 16 amino acids. The V end was cut by 0 bases, the J end by 4 bases, with 12 bases between. The CDR3 DNA reads as TGTGCCACCAGCAGAGATGTTGTCGGGCTTAATGAAAAACTGTTTTTT. Its translation is CATSRDVVGLNEKLFF.

This clonotype was picked up many times. The V and J genes are TRBV12-3 or TRBV12-4 and TRBJ2-1; D call uncertain. The CDR3 is 11 residues long. The V end was cut by 8 bases, the J end by 4 bases, with 6 bases between. The CDR3 coding sequence is TGTGCCAGCGGTAGATACAATGAGCAGTTCTTC. Translating it yields CASGRYNEQFF.

Ten or more counts support this clonotype. The chain is built from TRBV6-1 and TRBJ2-7; 9 nucleotides align to TRBD1. There are 15 residues in the CDR3. V was pared by 6 bases and J by 2 bases, with 8 bases of the junction left unmatched. Per germline, CDR1 MNHNS and CDR2 SASEGT. This CDR3 is CASRIRTGATYEQYF. CDR3 bases: TGTGCCAGCAGGATCCGGACAGGGGCAACCTACGAGCAGTACTTC.

This clonotype was seen more than once but under ten times. A much larger clone is a single base away; this may be a read error. The chain employs TRBV7-6 and TRBJ2-5, with a possible D match to TRBD2 (7 bases). Between the trimmed V and J ends, which lost 5 bases and 5 bases, there was a span of 24 bases. The CDR3 contains 17 residues. Germline V gene data show CDR1 as SGHVS and CDR2 as FNYEAQ. CDR3 coding DNA: TGTGCCAGCAGCAGGACTAGAGGGGGGGCTTTACGGGAGACCCAGTACTTC. Amino acids: CASSRTRGGALRETQYF.

In the case of this clonotype: A much larger clone lies one base from this, so it may be a read error. The rearrangement uses TRBV19 and TRBJ1-2; 9 bases map to TRBD1. Germline V gives CDR1 LNHDA, CDR2 SQIVND (reference sequence). CDR3 length equals 13 residues. The CDR3 is CVSAPDRGHGYTF. The CDR3 bases are TGTGTCAGTGCCCCGGACAGGGGCCATGGCTACACCTTC.

This chain connects TRBV29-1 to TRBJ2-3; TRBD2 matches 7 bases. V trimming: 4 bases; J trimming: 2 bases; junction bases outside the gene matches: 3. Per the germline V gene, CDR1 is SQVTM and CDR2 is ANQGSEA. The CDR3 is made up of 13 amino acids. CDR3 region: CSVVGGFTDTQYF. CDR3 nucleotides: TGCAGCGTTGTCGGGGGGTTCACAGATACGCAGTATTTT.

This clonotype was seen a few times. The V and J genes are TRBV10-2 and TRBJ2-1; D gene uncertain. The CDR3 totals 11 residues. Germline V gene data show CDR1 as WSHSY and CDR2 as SAAADI. The V end was cut by 7 bases, the J end by 4 bases, with 5 bases between. The CDR3, as DNA: TGCGCCAGCACCGGTTACAATGAGCAGTTCTTC. Encoded protein: CASTGYNEQFF.

This sequence joins TRBV20-1 and TRBJ2-1, with 11 bases aligning to TRBD2. The CDR3 runs to 17 residues. Germline CDR1 DFQATT, CDR2 SNEGSKA (reference sequence). Germline trimming cut 0 bases from V and 5 bases from J; bases unmatched to any gene: 9. CDR3 DNA sequence: TGCAGTGCTAGAGATAGCGGGGGGGCCCTAATCAACAATGAGCAGTTCTTC. Its protein is CSARDSGGALINNEQFF.

A note on this clonotype: Since the CDR3 does not end with the conserved phenylalanine or tryptophan, this likely comes from a read error. This chain connects TRBV6-6 to TRBJ2-5; no clear D gene. CDR3 length equals 11 residues. Per the germline V gene, CDR1 is MNHNY and CDR2 is SVGAGI (reference sequence). The CDR3 sequence is CASSYQETQYL. CDR3 bases: TGTGCCAGCAGTTACCAGGAGACCCAGTACCTC.

This clonotype has just a few counts. The rearrangement uses TRBV12-3 or TRBV12-4 and TRBJ2-1; 9 bases agree with TRBD2. The ends lost 3 bases at V and 5 bases at J; junction bases unmatched: 20. CDR3 length: 20 amino acids. This CDR3 reads CASSFSLAGGHEPKNNEQFF. The CDR3 bases are TGTGCCAGCAGTTTCAGTCTGGCGGGGGGGCACGAACCTAAGAACAATGAGCAGTTCTTC.